This T cell receptor (beta chain) is from a study of cytomegalovirus exposure and HLA in healthy donors. Overall study context: The 120 or so validation repertoires were produced on the same platform as the 700 or so repertoires of the first cohort. This was reported in a later analysis.

Points from the study as a whole: Many donors shared some public TCRs, even though most TCR sequences were rare. There were under 200 TCR beta chains listed as cytomegalovirus-associated.

Libraries were prepared by immunoSEQ multiplex PCR; TCRdb keeps only in-frame clonotypes and omits some of them. The sample lists some 270,000 clones; 65% to 90% were seen once. The CDR3 is 16 amino acids. Germline-derived CDR1 and CDR2 are SGDLS and YYNGEE. Trimming took 0 bases from V and 8 from J; bases not matched to a gene: 8. Comments on this clone: Its matching antigen is unknown.

The source material was PBMCs. The chain carries TRBV9 and TRBJ1-2; 12 positions match TRBD1. This receptor was identified in a woman under 30 in good health and CMV-seronegative. For the CDR3, the DNA is TGTGCCAGCAGCGTAGAGAGGGGACAGGGGGCTCAGGGCTACACCTTC. It codes for CASSVERGQGAQGYTF.